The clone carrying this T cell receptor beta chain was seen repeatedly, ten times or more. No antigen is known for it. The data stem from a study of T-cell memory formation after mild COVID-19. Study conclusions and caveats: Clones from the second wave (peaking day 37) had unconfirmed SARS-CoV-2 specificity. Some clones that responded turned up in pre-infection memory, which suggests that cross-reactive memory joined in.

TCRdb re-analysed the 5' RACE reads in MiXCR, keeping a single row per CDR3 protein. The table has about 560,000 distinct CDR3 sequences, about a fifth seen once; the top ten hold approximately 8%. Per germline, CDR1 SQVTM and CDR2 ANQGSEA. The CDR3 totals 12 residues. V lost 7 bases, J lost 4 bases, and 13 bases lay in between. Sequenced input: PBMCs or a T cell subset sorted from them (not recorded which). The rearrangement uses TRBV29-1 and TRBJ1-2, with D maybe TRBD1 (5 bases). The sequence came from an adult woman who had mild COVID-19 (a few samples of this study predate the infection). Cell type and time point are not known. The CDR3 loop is CSAQDRFYGYTF. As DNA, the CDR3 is TGCAGCGCCCAAGACAGATTCTATGGCTACACCTTC.